Given below is one T cell receptor beta chain in context. Its target is not known. The sample comes from a study of beta chain features in type 1 diabetes. Expressed TCRB transcripts were sequenced because the isolated RNA had all been reverse transcribed beforehand. TCRdb keeps only in-frame clones here, not all; method: immunoSEQ multiplex PCR. The table records about 150,000 clones, approximately 10% of them present only once. Whole-study findings and limits: Shorter TCRB CDR3s, moderately but significantly so, were found in Type 1 diabetes patients in all four CD4+ subsets.

The germline CDR1 and CDR2 sequences are SEHNR and FQNEAQ (reference sequence). V shed 5 bases and J shed 2 bases, with 18 bases lying between them. The CDR3 runs 16 residues. Material for sequencing was central memory CD4+ T cells from blood. This TCR was sampled from a man under 40 with type 1 diabetes. The chain joins TRBV7-9 to TRBJ1-1; the D is unclear. CDR3 sequence (DNA): TGTGCCAGCAGCCCTCGCCTCTCGGGAGCTAACACTGAAGCTTTCTTT. This sequence encodes CASSPRLSGANTEAFF.